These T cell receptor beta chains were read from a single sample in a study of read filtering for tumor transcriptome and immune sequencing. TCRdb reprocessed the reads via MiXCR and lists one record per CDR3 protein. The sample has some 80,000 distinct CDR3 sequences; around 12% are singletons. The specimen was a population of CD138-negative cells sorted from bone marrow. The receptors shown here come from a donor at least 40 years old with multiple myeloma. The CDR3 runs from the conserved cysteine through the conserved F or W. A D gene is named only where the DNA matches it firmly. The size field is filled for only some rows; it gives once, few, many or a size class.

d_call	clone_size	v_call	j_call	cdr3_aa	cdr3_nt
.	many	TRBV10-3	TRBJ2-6	CAISLPTGSGANVLTF	TGTGCCATCAGTCTTCCGACCGGCTCTGGGGCCAACGTCCTGACTTTC
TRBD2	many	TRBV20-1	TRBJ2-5	CSARLAGAETQYF	TGCAGTGCTCGCCTAGCGGGAGCGGAGACCCAGTACTTC
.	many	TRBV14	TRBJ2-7	CASSDGGHEQYF	TGTGCCAGCAGCGATGGCGGCCACGAGCAGTACTTC
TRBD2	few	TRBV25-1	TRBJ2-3	CASSAYSGSTDTQYF	TGTGCCAGCAGTGCTTATAGCGGGAGCACAGATACGCAGTATTTT
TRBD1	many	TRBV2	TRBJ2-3	CASSDRDLGTDTQYF	TGTGCCAGCAGCGACAGGGACCTAGGCACAGATACGCAGTATTTT
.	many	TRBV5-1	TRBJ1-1	CASSVTVNTEAFF	TGCGCCAGCAGCGTTACAGTGAACACTGAAGCTTTCTTT
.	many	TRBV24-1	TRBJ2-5	CATSDLAETQYF	TGTGCCACCAGTGATTTGGCGGAGACCCAGTACTTC
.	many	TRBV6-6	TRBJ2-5	CASSYSRLGGETQYF	TGTGCCAGCAGTTACTCGCGTCTAGGGGGAGAGACCCAGTACTTC
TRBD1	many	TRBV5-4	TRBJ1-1	CASSWDRAPEAFF	TGTGCCAGCAGCTGGGACAGGGCGCCTGAAGCTTTCTTT
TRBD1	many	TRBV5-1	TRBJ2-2	CASSLGPGQVNTGELFF	TGCGCCAGCAGCTTGGGGCCCGGACAGGTGAACACCGGGGAGCTGTTTTTT
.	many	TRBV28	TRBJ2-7	CASSPPRMSSYEQYF	TGTGCCAGCAGTCCGCCTAGGATGAGCTCCTACGAGCAGTACTTC
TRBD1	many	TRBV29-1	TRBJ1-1	CSARTGLDTEAFF	TGCAGCGCCCGGACAGGTCTCGACACTGAAGCTTTCTTT
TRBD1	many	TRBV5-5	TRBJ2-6	CASSPRTGVGANVLTF	TGTGCCAGCAGCCCCCGCACAGGGGTTGGGGCCAACGTCCTGACTTTC
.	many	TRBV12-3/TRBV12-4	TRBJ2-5	CASSQGLQETQYF	TGTGCCAGCAGCCAAGGGCTTCAAGAGACCCAGTACTTC
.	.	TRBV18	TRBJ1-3	CASSPKHTSGNTIYF	TGTGCCAGCTCACCTAAGCATACCTCTGGAAACACCATATATTTT
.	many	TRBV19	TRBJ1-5	CASSRGAEQPQHF	TGTGCCAGTAGTCGGGGGGCGGAACAGCCCCAGCATTTT
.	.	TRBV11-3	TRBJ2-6	CASSWGRTPGANVLTF	TGTGCCAGCTCCTGGGGACGGACCCCTGGGGCCAACGTCCTGACTTTC
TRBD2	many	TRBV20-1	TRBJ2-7	CSARAPAGGTYEQYF	TGCAGTGCTAGAGCCCCCGCGGGAGGAACCTACGAGCAGTACTTC
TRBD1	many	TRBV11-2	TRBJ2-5	CASSLDNRGPLYQETQYF	TGTGCCAGCAGCTTAGATAACAGGGGCCCCCTATACCAAGAGACCCAGTACTTC
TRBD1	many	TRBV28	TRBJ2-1	CASSFWVTGDNEQFF	TGTGCCAGCAGTTTCTGGGTGACAGGGGACAATGAGCAGTTCTTC
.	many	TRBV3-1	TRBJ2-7	CASSRPGRDSYEQYF	TGTGCCAGCAGCAGACCCGGACGGGACTCCTACGAGCAGTACTTC
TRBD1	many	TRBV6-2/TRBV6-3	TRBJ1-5	CASKGGQGYGQPQHF	TGTGCCAGCAAGGGCGGACAGGGCTATGGGCAGCCCCAGCATTTT
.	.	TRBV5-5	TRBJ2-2	CASSGGQRNTGELFF	TGTGCCAGCAGTGGGGGGCAGAGGAACACCGGGGAGCTGTTTTTT
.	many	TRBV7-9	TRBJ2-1	CASSPGNLNNEQFF	TGTGCCAGCAGCCCAGGAAACCTGAACAATGAGCAGTTCTTC
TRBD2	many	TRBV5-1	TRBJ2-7	CASSLLAGWSSYEQYF	TGCGCCAGCAGCTTACTAGCGGGCTGGAGCTCCTACGAGCAGTACTTC
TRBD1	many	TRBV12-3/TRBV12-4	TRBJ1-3	CASRNRDRHSGNTIYF	TGTGCCAGCAGAAACCGGGACAGACACTCTGGAAACACCATATATTTT
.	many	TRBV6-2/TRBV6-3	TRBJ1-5	CASSLRHGQPQHF	TGTGCCAGCAGTTTAAGACATGGTCAGCCCCAGCATTTT
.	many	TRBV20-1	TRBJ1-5	CSARTLRGNQPQHF	TGCAGTGCCCGCACCCTCAGGGGAAATCAGCCCCAGCATTTT
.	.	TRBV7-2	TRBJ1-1	CASSLVGGLGTEAFF	TGTGCCAGCAGCTTAGTTGGAGGGCTTGGGACTGAAGCTTTCTTT
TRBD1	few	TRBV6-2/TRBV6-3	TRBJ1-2	CASNLSPSGTGIFYYGYTF	TGTGCCAGCAATCTTTCCCCGTCCGGGACAGGCATTTTCTACTATGGCTACACCTTC
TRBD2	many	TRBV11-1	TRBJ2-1	CASSSTSGTEQFF	TGTGCCAGCAGCTCGACTAGCGGTACTGAGCAGTTCTTC
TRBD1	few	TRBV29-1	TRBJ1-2	CSVEGGTGGGRDGYTF	TGCAGCGTTGAGGGAGGGACAGGGGGCGGAAGAGATGGCTACACCTTC
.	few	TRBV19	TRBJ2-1	CASRAGAVSSYNEQFF	TGTGCCAGTAGGGCTGGAGCGGTTAGCTCCTACAATGAGCAGTTCTTC
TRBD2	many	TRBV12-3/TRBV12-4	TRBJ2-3	CASSPGTSGSTDTQYF	TGTGCCAGCAGTCCCGGGACTAGCGGTAGCACAGATACGCAGTATTTT
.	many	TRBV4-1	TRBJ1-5	CASSQVGGPKNQPQHF	TGCGCCAGCAGCCAAGTCGGGGGGCCAAAGAATCAGCCCCAGCATTTT
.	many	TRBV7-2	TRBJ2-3	CASRSPGSSTDTQYF	TGTGCCAGCAGATCACCGGGATCTAGCACAGATACGCAGTATTTT
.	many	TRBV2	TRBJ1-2	CASSENQGNGYTF	TGTGCCAGCAGTGAAAATCAGGGCAATGGCTACACCTTC
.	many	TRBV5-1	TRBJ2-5	CASSPESPEETQYF	TGCGCCAGCAGCCCGGAGAGCCCAGAAGAGACCCAGTACTTC
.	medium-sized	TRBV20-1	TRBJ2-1	CSARPSIGGKGDEQFF	TGCAGTGCTAGACCCTCTATTGGCGGGAAAGGGGATGAGCAGTTCTTC
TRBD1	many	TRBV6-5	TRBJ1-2	CASSSPTGDGYTF	TGTGCCAGCAGTTCACCCACAGGGGATGGCTACACCTTC
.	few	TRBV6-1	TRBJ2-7	CASSERQGNDEQYF	TGTGCCAGCAGTGAAAGGCAGGGGAACGACGAGCAGTACTTC
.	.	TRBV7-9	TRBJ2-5	CASSLVGLQGTQCF	TGTGCCAGCAGCTTAGTAGGGCTACAAGGGACCCAGTGCTTC